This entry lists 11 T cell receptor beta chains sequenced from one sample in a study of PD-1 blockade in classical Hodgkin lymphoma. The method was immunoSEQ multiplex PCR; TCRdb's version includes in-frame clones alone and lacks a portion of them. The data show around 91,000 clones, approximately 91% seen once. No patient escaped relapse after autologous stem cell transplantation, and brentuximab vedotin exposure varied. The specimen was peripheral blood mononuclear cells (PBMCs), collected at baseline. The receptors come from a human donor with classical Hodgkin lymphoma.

This chain's CDR3 is CASSRQWGRNEAFF. CDR3 nucleotides: TGTGCCAGCAGTAGACAATGGGGACGGAATGAAGCTTTCTTT. The gene calls are TRBV6-5 and TRBJ1-1; D may be TRBD1 (5 bases). Per the germline V gene, CDR1 is MNHEY and CDR2 is SVGAGI. CDR3 length: 14 residues. Trimming removed 5 bases at V and 7 bases at J, with 17 bases between.

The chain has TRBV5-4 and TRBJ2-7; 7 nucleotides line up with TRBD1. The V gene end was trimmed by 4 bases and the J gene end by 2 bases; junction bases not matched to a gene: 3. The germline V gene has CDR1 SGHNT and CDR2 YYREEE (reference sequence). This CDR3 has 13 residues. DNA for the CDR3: TGTGCCAGCAGCGGGGGACAGACCTACGAGCAGTACTTC. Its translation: CASSGGQTYEQYF.

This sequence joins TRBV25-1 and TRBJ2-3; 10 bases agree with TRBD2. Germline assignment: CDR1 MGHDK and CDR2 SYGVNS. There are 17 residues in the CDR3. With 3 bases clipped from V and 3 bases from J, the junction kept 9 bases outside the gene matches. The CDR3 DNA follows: TGTGCCAGCAGTGAGGCGGACTTAGCGGGAGGAACAGATACGCAGTATTTT. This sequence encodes CASSEADLAGGTDTQYF.

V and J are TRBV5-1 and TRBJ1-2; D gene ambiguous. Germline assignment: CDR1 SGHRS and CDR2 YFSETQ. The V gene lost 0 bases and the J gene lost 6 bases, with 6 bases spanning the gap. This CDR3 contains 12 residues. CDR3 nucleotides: TGCGCCAGCAGCTTGGCAACGGATGGCTACACCTTC. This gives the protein CASSLATDGYTF.

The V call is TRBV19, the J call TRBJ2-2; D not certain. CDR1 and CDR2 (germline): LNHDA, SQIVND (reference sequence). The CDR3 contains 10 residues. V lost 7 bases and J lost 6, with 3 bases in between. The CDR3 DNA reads TGTGCCAGTATGTCCGGGGAGCTGTTTTTT. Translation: CASMSGELFF.

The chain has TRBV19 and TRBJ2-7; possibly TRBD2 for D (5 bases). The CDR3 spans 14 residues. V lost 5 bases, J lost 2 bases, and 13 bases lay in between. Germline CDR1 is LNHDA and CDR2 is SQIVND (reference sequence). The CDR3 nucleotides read TGTGCCAGTAGTCTAGGACTGGCGACCTACGAGCAGTACTTC. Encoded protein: CASSLGLATYEQYF.

In DNA form, the CDR3 reads TGTGCCAGCAGCTTCCTCGCGGGGGAGGAGCAGTACTTC. This gives the protein CASSFLAGEEQYF. This chain joins TRBV13 and TRBJ2-7, with 7 bases aligning to TRBD2. Per the germline V gene, CDR1 is PRHDT and CDR2 is FYEKMQ (reference sequence). CDR3 length equals 13 residues. After removal of 3 bases from V and 7 bases from J, the junction contained 6 bases not matched to a gene. The whole variable domain, filled in from reference TRBV13 and TRBJ2-7, reads AAGVIQSPRHLIKEKRETATLKCYPIPRHDTVYWYQQGPGQDPQFLISFYEKMQSDKGSIPDRFSAQQFSDYHSELNMSSLELGDSALYFCASSFLAGEEQYFGPGTRLTVT.

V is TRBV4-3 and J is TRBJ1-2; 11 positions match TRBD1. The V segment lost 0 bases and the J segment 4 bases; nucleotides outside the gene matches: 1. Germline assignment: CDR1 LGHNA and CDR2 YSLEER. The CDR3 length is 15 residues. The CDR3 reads CASSQDGTGGYGYTF. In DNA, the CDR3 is TGCGCCAGCAGCCAAGATGGGACAGGGGGCTATGGCTACACCTTC.

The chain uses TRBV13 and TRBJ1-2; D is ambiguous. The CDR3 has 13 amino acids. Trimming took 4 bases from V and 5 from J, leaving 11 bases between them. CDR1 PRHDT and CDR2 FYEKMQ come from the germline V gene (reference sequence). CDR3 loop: CASSSNPVYGYTF. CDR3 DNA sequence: TGTGCCAGCAGCTCCAACCCGGTTTATGGCTACACCTTC.

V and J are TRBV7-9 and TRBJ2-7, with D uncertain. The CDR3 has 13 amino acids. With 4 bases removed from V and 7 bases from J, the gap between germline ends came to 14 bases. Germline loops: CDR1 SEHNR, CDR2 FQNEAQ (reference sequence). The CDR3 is CASSSDVYREQYF. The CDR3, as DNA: TGTGCCAGCAGCTCAGATGTGTATCGGGAGCAGTACTTC. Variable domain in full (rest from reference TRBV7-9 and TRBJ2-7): DTGVSQNPRHKITKRGQNVTFRCDPISEHNRLYWYRQTLGQGPEFLTYFQNEAQLEKSRLLSDRFSAERPKGSFSTLEIQRTEQGDSAMYLCASSSDVYREQYFGPGTRLTVT.

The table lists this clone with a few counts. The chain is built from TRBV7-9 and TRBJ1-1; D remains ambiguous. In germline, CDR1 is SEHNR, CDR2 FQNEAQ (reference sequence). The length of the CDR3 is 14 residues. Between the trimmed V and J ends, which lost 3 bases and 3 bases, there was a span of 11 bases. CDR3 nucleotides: TGTGCCAGCAGCTTGATTACAGAATACACTGAAGCTTTCTTT. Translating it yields CASSLITEYTEAFF.